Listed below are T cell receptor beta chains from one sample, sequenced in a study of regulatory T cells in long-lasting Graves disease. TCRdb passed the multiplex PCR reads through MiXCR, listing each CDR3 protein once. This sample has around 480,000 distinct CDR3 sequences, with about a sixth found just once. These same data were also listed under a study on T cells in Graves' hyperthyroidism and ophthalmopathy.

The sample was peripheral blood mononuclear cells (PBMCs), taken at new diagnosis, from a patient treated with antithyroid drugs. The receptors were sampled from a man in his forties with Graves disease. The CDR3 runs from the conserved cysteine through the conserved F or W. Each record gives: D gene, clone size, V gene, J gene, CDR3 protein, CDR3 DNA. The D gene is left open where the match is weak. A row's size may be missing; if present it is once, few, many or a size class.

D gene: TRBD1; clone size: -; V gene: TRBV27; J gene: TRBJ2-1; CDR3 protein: CASSHRDSYNEQFF; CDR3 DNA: TGTGCCAGCAGTCACCGGGACAGTTACAATGAGCAGTTCTTC
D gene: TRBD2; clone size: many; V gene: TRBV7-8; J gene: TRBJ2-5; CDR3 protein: CASSLVTSGRAGETQYF; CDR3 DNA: TGTGCCAGCAGCTTAGTTACTAGCGGGAGGGCGGGGGAGACCCAGTACTTC
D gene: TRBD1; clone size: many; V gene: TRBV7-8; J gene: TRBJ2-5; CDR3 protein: CASSPNRDRGRWETQYF; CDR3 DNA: TGTGCCAGCAGCCCTAACAGGGACAGGGGAAGGTGGGAGACCCAGTACTTC
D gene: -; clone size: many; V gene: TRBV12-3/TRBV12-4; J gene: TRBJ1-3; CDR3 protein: CASSHGPLGNTIYF; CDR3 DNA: TGTGCCAGCAGCCACGGGCCATTAGGAAACACCATATATTTT
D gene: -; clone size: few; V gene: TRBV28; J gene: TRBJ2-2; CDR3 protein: CASTPQSAGTGELFF; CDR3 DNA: TGTGCCAGCACCCCCCAGTCGGCCGGCACCGGGGAGCTGTTTTTT
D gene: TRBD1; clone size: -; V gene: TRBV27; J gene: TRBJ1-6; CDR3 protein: CASSSAGTDNSPLHF; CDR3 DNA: TGTGCCAGCAGTTCCGCCGGGACAGATAATTCACCCCTCCACTTT
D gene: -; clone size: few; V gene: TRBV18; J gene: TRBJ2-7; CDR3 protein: CASSPGLKGPTPYEQYF; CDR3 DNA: TGTGCCAGCTCACCAGGTTTGAAAGGCCCAACCCCCTACGAGCAGTACTTC
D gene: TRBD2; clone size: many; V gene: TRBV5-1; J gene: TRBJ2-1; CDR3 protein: CASSFGTSGNWYHNEQFF; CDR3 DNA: TGCGCCAGCAGCTTCGGGACTAGCGGGAACTGGTATCACAATGAGCAGTTCTTC
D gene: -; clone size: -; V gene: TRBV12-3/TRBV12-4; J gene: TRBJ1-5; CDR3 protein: CASSLKGGGSNQPQHF; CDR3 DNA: TGTGCCAGCAGTTTAAAGGGAGGAGGAAGCAATCAGCCCCAGCATTTT
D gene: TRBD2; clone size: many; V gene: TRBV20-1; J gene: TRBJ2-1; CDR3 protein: CSARDRTSGRAGDEQFF; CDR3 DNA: TGCAGTGCTAGAGATAGGACTAGCGGGAGGGCCGGGGATGAGCAGTTCTTC
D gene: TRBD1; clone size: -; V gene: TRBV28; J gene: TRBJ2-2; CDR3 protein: CASSQQGANTGELFF; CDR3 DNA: TGTGCCAGCAGTCAACAGGGGGCAAACACCGGGGAGCTGTTTTTT
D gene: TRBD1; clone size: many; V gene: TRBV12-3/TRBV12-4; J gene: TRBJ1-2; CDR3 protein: CASSRQGANGYTF; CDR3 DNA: TGTGCCAGCAGTAGACAGGGGGCGAATGGCTACACCTTC
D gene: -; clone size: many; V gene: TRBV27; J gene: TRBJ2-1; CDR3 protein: CASSSAHLLAEQFF; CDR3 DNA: TGTGCCAGCAGTTCAGCCCACCTGCTAGCGGAGCAGTTCTTC